Listed here are 5 T cell receptor beta chains from one sample, sequenced in a study of PD-1 blockade in classical Hodgkin lymphoma. The repertoire was sequenced with immunoSEQ multiplex PCR; TCRdb's copy has only in-frame clones and lacks some. The sample has some 90,000 clones, over 80% seen once. Time point in this sample: cycle 4 day 1 (C4D1), after 5 to 7 weeks of nivolumab. Every one of the patients relapsed after autologous stem cell transplantation (brentuximab vedotin exposure was variable). The sequenced sample was peripheral blood mononuclear cells (PBMCs), obtained before the fourth cycle of nivolumab. Receptors originate from a human donor with classical Hodgkin lymphoma.

The chain has TRBV29-1 and TRBJ1-4; tentative D call: TRBD1 (5 bases). The germline CDR1 and CDR2 sequences are SQVTM and ANQGSEA. The ends were cut back, 5 bases at V and 4 bases at J, with 8 bases in the middle. The CDR3 length is 12 residues. CDR3: CSVTDINEKLFF. The CDR3 nucleotides read TGCAGCGTTACGGACATTAATGAAAAACTGTTTTTT.

CDR3 in amino acids: CASSTQGSYEQYF. CDR3 coding DNA: TGCGCCAGCAGCACACAGGGATCCTACGAGCAGTACTTC. This sequence joins TRBV5-1 and TRBJ2-7, with D perhaps matching TRBD1 (6 bases). The CDR3 spans 13 residues. Germline CDR1 reads SGHRS; CDR2 reads YFSETQ. V shed 4 bases and J shed 1 base, with 9 bases lying between them.

V is TRBV4-3 and J is TRBJ1-1, with D unclear. In germline, CDR1 is LGHNA, CDR2 YSLEER. This CDR3 has 14 residues. Trimming left V 3 bases short and J 3 bases short, with 11 bases between. The CDR3 bases are TGCGCCAGCAGCCAGGCGTGGAGGGACACTGAAGCTTTCTTT. It translates to CASSQAWRDTEAFF.

This clone appeared once. The chain has TRBV5-1 and TRBJ2-1, with a weak D call TRBD2 (6 bases). The V gene's germline CDR1 is SGHRS and CDR2 YFSETQ. This CDR3 has 12 amino acids. Trimming stripped 2 bases from V and 10 bases from J, with 10 bases between. The CDR3 is CASSFPGLEQFF. The CDR3, as DNA: TGCGCCAGCAGCTTCCCGGGACTCGAGCAGTTCTTC.

The chain carries TRBV5-6 and TRBJ2-6, with D maybe TRBD2 (6 bases). The CDR3 sequence is 16 residues long. CDR1 and CDR2 from the germline V gene are SGHDT and YYEEEE. V was cut by 5 bases and J by 0 bases, with 12 bases left in between. The CDR3 sequence: CASRGGVDSGANVLTF. DNA of the CDR3: TGTGCCAGCAGGGGGGGAGTGGACTCTGGGGCCAACGTCCTGACTTTC.